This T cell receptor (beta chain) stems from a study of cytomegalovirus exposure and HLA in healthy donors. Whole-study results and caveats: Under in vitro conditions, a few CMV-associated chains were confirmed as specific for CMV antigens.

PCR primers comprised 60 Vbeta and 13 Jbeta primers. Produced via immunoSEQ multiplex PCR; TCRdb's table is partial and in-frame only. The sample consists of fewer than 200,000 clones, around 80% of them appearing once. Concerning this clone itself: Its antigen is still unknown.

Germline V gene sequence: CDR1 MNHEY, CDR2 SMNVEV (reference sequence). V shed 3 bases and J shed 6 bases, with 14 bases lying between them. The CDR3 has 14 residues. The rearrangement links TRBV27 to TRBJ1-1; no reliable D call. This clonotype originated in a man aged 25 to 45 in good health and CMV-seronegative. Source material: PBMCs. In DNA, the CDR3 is TGTGCCAGCAGTTTTTCATCCGGAAGCGCTGAAGCTTTCTTT. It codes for CASSFSSGSAEAFF.